Listed below are T cell receptor beta chains from one sample, sequenced in a study of blood T cell repertoires in COVID-19. Repertoires were generated with immunoSEQ multiplex PCR, while TCRdb's copy carries only in-frame clones and drops some. The sample lists 260,000 or so clones, approximately 91% seen once, with 9.4% in the top ten. Source material: peripheral blood. These receptors were obtained from a man aged 18 to 29 with active or convalescent COVID-19. Each CDR3 is given with its conserved first and last residue. A D gene is named only where the DNA matches it firmly. Some rows mark clone size as missing; the rest say once, few, many or name a class of expanded clone.

J gene,D gene,clone size,V gene,CDR3 protein,CDR3 DNA
TRBJ2-2,TRBD1,NA,TRBV6-4,CARGRHRGRGTGELFF,TGTGCACGCGGCCGGCACAGGGGCAGAGGCACCGGGGAGCTGTTTTTT
TRBJ1-2,TRBD1,NA,TRBV10-2,CASSDLRLRTGGYGYTF,TGCGCCAGCAGTGATCTTCGTCTTCGGACAGGGGGCTATGGCTACACCTTC
TRBJ2-1,NA,once,TRBV5-8,CASSFQSGYEQFF,TGTGCCAGCAGCTTCCAATCAGGTTATGAGCAGTTCTTC
TRBJ1-2,NA,NA,TRBV4-3,CASSRSGRSGYGYTF,TGCGCCAGCAGCCGATCAGGGAGGAGCGGCTATGGCTACACCTTC
TRBJ2-7,TRBD2,NA,TRBV29-1,CSVEQGTSGGEQYF,TGCAGCGTTGAGCAGGGGACTAGCGGTGGCGAGCAGTACTTC
TRBJ2-3,NA,NA,TRBV4-3,CASSPDYSTDTQYF,TGCGCCAGCAGCCCGGACTATAGCACAGATACGCAGTATTTT
TRBJ1-1,NA,many,TRBV7-2,CASSLNPRGEAFF,TGTGCCAGCAGTTTAAATCCTAGGGGGGAAGCTTTCTTT
TRBJ2-5,NA,once,TRBV3-1/TRBV3-2,CASSQGKLLETQYF,TGTGCCAGCAGCCAAGGTAAACTTCTTGAGACCCAGTACTTC
TRBJ2-7,TRBD1,NA,TRBV5-5,CASSTGQGAWYEQYF,TGTGCCAGCAGCACGGGGCAGGGGGCTTGGTACGAGCAGTACTTC
TRBJ1-1,NA,NA,TRBV10-3,CAISRVIGTEAFF,TGTGCCATCAGCAGGGTAATTGGGACTGAAGCTTTCTTT
TRBJ1-2,NA,NA,TRBV7-9,CASSHLMQPYGYTF,TGTGCCAGCAGCCACTTAATGCAACCCTATGGCTACACCTTC